A selection of T cell receptor beta chains follows, all from one sample in a study of T cell responses to AZD1222 COVID-19 vaccine. Assay used: immunoSEQ multiplex PCR; TCRdb lists only in-frame clones, some missing. The sample has 150,000 to 200,000 clones; about nine tenths are singletons. Sequences were derived from peripheral blood, sampled 28 days after the second AZD1222 dose. These receptors originate from an adult who received the AZD1222 COVID-19 vaccine. The CDR3 runs from the conserved cysteine through the conserved F or W.

v_gene	j_gene	CDR3aa
TRBV6-5	TRBJ2-6	CASSYSANSGANVLTF
TRBV11-2	TRBJ2-4	CASSLVAGLAKNIQYF
TRBV28	TRBJ1-3	CASSLTLAGNTIYF
TRBV7-2	TRBJ1-5	CASSFPGVQPQHF
TRBV6-5	TRBJ1-4	CASSHQGEGEKLFF
TRBV3-1/TRBV3-2	TRBJ2-7	CASRSTGVYEQYF
TRBV28	TRBJ1-2	CASSDRGRYYGYTF
TRBV19	TRBJ1-1	CASRDRSNRGTEAFF
TRBV19	TRBJ2-1	CASSVTGFDEQFF
TRBV5-1	TRBJ2-3	CASSSSTDTQYF
TRBV6-5	TRBJ1-2	CATTETNYGYTF
TRBV14	TRBJ2-7	CASSQLAGGVEQYF
TRBV7-9	TRBJ1-4	CASSLVRDGEKLFF
TRBV28	TRBJ1-1	CASSLPSEAFF
TRBV6-4	TRBJ2-1	CASSIGTSGRGEQFF
TRBV3-1/TRBV3-2	TRBJ2-3	CASSLGTSSTDTQYF
TRBV5-1	TRBJ2-7	CASIPGTGGHYEQYF
TRBV3-1/TRBV3-2	TRBJ2-1	CASSQVNNEQFF
TRBV6-5	TRBJ2-2	CASSYGGQGAGELFF
TRBV6-5	TRBJ1-1	CASRAIGLGAEAFF
TRBV24-1	TRBJ2-1	CATGPDSPVHEQFF
TRBV6-6	TRBJ2-1	CASSLAGPNEQFF
TRBV28	TRBJ2-3	CASSPYTSTDTQYF
TRBV19	TRBJ2-1	CASSPDSYNEQFF
TRBV20-1	TRBJ1-2	CSARVPGTYGYTF
TRBV6-5	TRBJ1-4	CASSIQGRGNEKLFF
TRBV6-5	TRBJ2-7	CASSPGTGGDEQYF
TRBV7-6	TRBJ2-2	CASSLILAGPPNTGELFF
TRBV19	TRBJ1-2	CASGHGEESYTF
TRBV28	TRBJ1-6	CASSFRLYNSPLHF
TRBV4-3	TRBJ1-2	CASSQEFGQGAGGYTF
TRBV27	TRBJ1-6	CASRVGGANSPLHF
TRBV30	TRBJ1-2	CAWSVGGGGKNYGYTF
TRBV6-4	TRBJ1-2	CASSDDLRGYTF
TRBV4-1	TRBJ2-1	CASSQVTWDNEQFF
TRBV9	TRBJ2-1	CASSVGGTTDNEQFF
TRBV7-9	TRBJ2-5	CASSLAGRLQETQYF
TRBV6-5	TRBJ1-2	CASSYSGGGADGYTF
TRBV7-7	TRBJ2-5	CASSYFSGGARETQYF
TRBV10-1	TRBJ2-3	CASSEGGGLSKDTQYF
TRBV10-3	TRBJ1-1	CAISSGTVNRNTEAFF
TRBV9	TRBJ2-1	CASSAWESVGINEQFF
TRBV30	TRBJ2-2	CAWKLPGQGRTGELFF
TRBV28	TRBJ1-6	CASSLTGRVRSPLHF
TRBV28	TRBJ2-7	CASSSGTSGSYEQYF
TRBV3-1/TRBV3-2	TRBJ2-5	CASSPDLGQVETQYF
TRBV19	TRBJ2-3	CASKGGRVVDTQYF
TRBV30	TRBJ2-1	CACRTSGGFNEQFF